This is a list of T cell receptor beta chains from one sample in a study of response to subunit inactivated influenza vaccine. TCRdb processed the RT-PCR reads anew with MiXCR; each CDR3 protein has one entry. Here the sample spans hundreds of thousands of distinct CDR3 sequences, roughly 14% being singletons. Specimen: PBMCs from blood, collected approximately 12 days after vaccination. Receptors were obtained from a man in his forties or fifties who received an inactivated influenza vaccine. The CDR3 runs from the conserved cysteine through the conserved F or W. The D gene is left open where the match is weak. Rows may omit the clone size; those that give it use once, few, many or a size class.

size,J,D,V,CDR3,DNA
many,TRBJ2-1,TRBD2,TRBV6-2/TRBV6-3,CASSYSHPTSGIYNEQFF,TGTGCCAGCAGTTACTCACACCCGACTAGCGGGATCTACAATGAGCAGTTCTTC
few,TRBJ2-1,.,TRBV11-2,CASSLGAREPYNEQFF,TGTGCCAGCAGCTTAGGGGCCAGGGAACCTTACAATGAGCAGTTCTTC
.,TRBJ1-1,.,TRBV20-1,CSASRQGNTEAFF,TGCAGTGCTAGCCGGCAGGGGAACACTGAAGCTTTCTTT
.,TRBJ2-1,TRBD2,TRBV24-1,CATSDVGLAGNNEQFF,TGTGCCACCAGTGATGTAGGACTAGCGGGAAACAATGAGCAGTTCTTC
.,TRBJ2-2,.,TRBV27,CASIERNTGELFF,TGTGCCAGCATCGAGAGAAACACCGGGGAGCTGTTTTTT
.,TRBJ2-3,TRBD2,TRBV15,CATSDGLAADTQYF,TGTGCCACCAGCGACGGACTAGCGGCGGATACGCAGTATTTT
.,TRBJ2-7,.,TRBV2,CASKQVLTYEQYF,TGTGCCAGCAAACAGGTACTGACCTACGAGCAGTACTTC
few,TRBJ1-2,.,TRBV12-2,CASRLAVRVRF,TGTGCAAGTCGCTTAGCCGTCAGAGTGCGCTTC
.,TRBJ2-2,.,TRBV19,CASSNTGRELFF,TGTGCCAGTAGTAACACAGGGAGGGAGCTGTTTTTT
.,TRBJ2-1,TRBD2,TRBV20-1,CSARVSASGGSEQFF,TGCAGTGCTAGGGTCTCGGCTAGCGGAGGTTCGGAGCAGTTCTTC
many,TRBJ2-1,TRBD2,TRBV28,CASRLAGGPGSYNEQFF,TGTGCCAGCAGACTAGCGGGAGGGCCTGGGTCCTACAATGAGCAGTTCTTC
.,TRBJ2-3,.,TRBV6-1,CASSGVGFSRDTQYF,TGTGCCAGCAGCGGGGTTGGTTTTAGCCGAGATACGCAGTATTTT
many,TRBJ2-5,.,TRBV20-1,CSARRGRETQYF,TGCAGTGCTAGAAGGGGTCGAGAGACCCAGTACTTC
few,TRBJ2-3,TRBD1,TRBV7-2,CASSPQTGAPTDTQYF,TGTGCCAGCAGCCCACAGACAGGGGCTCCCACAGATACGCAGTATTTT
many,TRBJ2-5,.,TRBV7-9,CASSLNTWREETQYF,TGTGCCAGCAGCTTAAATACTTGGCGAGAGGAGACCCAGTACTTC
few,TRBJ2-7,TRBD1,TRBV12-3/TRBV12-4,CASTDRDPYEQYF,TGTGCCAGCACCGACAGGGACCCCTACGAGCAGTACTTC
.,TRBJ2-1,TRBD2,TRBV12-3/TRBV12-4,CASSLARLAGLNEQFF,TGTGCCAGCAGTTTAGCGCGTCTAGCGGGGCTCAATGAGCAGTTCTTC
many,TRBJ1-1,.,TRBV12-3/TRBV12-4,CASSFGQPNTEAFF,TGTGCCAGCAGTTTCGGACAGCCGAACACTGAAGCTTTCTTT
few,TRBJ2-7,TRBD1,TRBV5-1,CASSFIPGQLSYEQYF,TGCGCCAGCAGCTTTATTCCGGGACAGTTATCCTACGAGCAGTACTTC
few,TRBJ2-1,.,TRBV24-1,CAVGTYNEQFF,TGTGCCGTGGGTACCTACAATGAGCAGTTCTTC
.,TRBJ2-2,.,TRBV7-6,CASSLADRQTGELFF,TGTGCCAGCAGCTTAGCGGACCGTCAAACCGGGGAGCTGTTTTTT
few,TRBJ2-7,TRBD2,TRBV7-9,CASSRSGGNYEQYF,TGTGCCAGCAGCCGAAGCGGGGGAAACTACGAGCAGTACTTC
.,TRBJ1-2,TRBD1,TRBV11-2,CASSSYRSSGQGGRGYTF,TGTGCCAGCAGCTCGTATCGGTCCTCAGGACAGGGCGGCAGAGGCTACACCTTC
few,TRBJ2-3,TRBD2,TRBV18,CASYPGTTHFTDTQYF,TGTGCCAGCTACCCCGGGACTACCCACTTCACAGATACGCAGTATTTT
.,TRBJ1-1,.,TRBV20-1,CSARDRRGWGNTEAFF,TGCAGTGCTAGAGATCGGAGGGGATGGGGGAACACTGAAGCTTTCTTT
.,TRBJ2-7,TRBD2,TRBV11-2,CASSLYLRGGSWIYEQYF,TGTGCCAGCAGCTTATACCTTAGGGGCGGGAGTTGGATCTACGAGCAGTACTTC
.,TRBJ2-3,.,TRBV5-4,CASSPPTALDTQYF,TGTGCCAGCAGCCCACCGACGGCTCTAGATACGCAGTATTTT
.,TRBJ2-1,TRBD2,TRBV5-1,CASSLLAGGPSYNEQFF,TGCGCCAGCAGCTTGCTGGCGGGAGGGCCTTCCTACAATGAGCAGTTCTTC
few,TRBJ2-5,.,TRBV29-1,CSVVPDQETQYF,TGCAGCGTTGTCCCGGACCAAGAGACCCAGTACTTC
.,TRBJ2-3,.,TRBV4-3,CASSQGFRSTDTQYF,TGCGCCAGCAGCCAAGGGTTCCGTAGCACAGATACGCAGTATTTT
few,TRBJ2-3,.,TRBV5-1,CASSLPATPGRRTDTQYF,TGCGCCAGCAGCTTGCCGGCCACTCCAGGACGCCGCACAGATACGCAGTATTTT
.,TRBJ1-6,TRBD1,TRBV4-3,CASSQDGDRNSPLHF,TGCGCCAGCAGCCAAGATGGGGACAGAAATTCACCCCTCCACTTT
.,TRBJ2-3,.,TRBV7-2,CASSLERINTQYF,TGTGCCAGCAGCTTAGAAAGGATAAATACGCAGTATTTT
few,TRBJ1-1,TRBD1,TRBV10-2,CASSEPGGAETEAFF,TGCGCCAGCAGTGAGCCAGGGGGCGCGGAAACTGAAGCTTTCTTT
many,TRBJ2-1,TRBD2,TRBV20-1,CSASSGSASGTYNEQFF,TGCAGTGCTTCTTCCGGGAGTGCTAGCGGGACCTACAATGAGCAGTTCTTC
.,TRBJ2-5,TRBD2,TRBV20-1,CSAKELAGGNQETQYF,TGCAGTGCGAAGGAACTAGCGGGGGGAAACCAAGAGACCCAGTACTTC
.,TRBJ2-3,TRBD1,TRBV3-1,CASSRPRTGGATDTQYF,TGTGCCAGCAGCCGGCCTCGGACAGGGGGCGCGACAGATACGCAGTATTTT
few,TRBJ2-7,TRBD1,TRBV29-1,CSVAGTASSYEQYF,TGCAGCGTAGCTGGGACAGCCAGCTCCTACGAGCAGTACTTC
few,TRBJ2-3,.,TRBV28,CASSPGSHTDTQYF,TGTGCCAGCAGTCCGGGTAGCCACACAGATACGCAGTATTTT
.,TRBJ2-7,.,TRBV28,CASSFQGLGSYEQYF,TGTGCCAGCAGTTTCCAGGGTTTGGGATCCTACGAGCAGTACTTC
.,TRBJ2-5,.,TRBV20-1,CSARVPRAGVQETQYF,TGCAGTGCTAGAGTACCCCGCGCAGGGGTGCAGGAGACCCAGTACTTC
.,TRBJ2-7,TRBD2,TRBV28,CASSRGGSTYEQYF,TGTGCCAGCAGTCGGGGAGGGTCCACCTACGAGCAGTACTTC
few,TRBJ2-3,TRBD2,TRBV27,CATGDSGGAPDTQYF,TGTGCCACCGGGGATAGCGGGGGGGCACCAGATACGCAGTATTTT
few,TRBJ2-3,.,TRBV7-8,CASSLAHSPRGDTQYF,TGTGCCAGCAGCTTAGCGCACAGCCCTCGCGGGGATACGCAGTATTTT
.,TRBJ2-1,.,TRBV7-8,CASSGYMAAYNEQFF,TGTGCCAGCAGCGGGTACATGGCTGCCTACAATGAGCAGTTCTTC
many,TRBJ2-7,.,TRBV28,CASSVSGMLSYEQYF,TGTGCCAGCAGTGTTAGCGGAATGCTCTCCTACGAGCAGTACTTC
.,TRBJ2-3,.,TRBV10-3,CAISDSHTDTQYF,TGTGCCATCAGTGATTCCCACACAGATACGCAGTATTTT
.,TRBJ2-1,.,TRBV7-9,CASAPSGTGNEQFF,TGTGCCAGCGCTCCCAGCGGCACGGGCAATGAGCAGTTCTTC
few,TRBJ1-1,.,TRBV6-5,CASSYYGEWDTEAFF,TGTGCCAGCAGTTACTACGGGGAATGGGACACTGAAGCTTTCTTT
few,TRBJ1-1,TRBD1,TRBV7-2,CASSQQGAGITEAFF,TGTGCCAGCAGCCAACAGGGGGCTGGAATCACTGAAGCTTTCTTT
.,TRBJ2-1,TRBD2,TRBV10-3,CAISSGTSSYNEQFF,TGTGCCATCAGCTCCGGGACTAGCTCCTACAATGAGCAGTTCTTC
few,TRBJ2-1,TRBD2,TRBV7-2,CASRTGTSLNNEQFF,TGTGCCAGCAGGACCGGGACTAGCCTCAACAATGAGCAGTTCTTC
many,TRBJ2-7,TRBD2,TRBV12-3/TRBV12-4,CASTLGTSGAYEQYF,TGTGCCAGCACCCTCGGGACTAGCGGGGCCTACGAGCAGTACTTC
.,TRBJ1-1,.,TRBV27,CASSLLRQDGDTEAFF,TGTGCCAGCAGTTTACTTCGGCAGGATGGGGACACTGAAGCTTTCTTT
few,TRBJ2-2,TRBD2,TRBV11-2,CASSLWSGGTAGELFF,TGTGCCAGCAGCTTATGGTCGGGGGGGACGGCCGGGGAGCTGTTTTTT